The next 7 T cell receptor beta chains were all read from a single sample in a study of technical replicates of blood from a few donors. Assay: immunoSEQ multiplex PCR; the TCRdb copy retains only in-frame clones and omits some. The table has around 83,000 clones, 94% seen once. Input material: T cells isolated from PBMCs. Receptor source: a human donor in good health.

The gene calls are TRBV27 and TRBJ1-4; no clear D gene. Trimming shortened V by 3 bases and J by 8 bases, and 13 bases separated the two germline ends. This CDR3 has 14 amino acids. Germline V gene lookup returns CDR1 MNHEY and CDR2 SMNVEV (reference sequence). CDR3 bases: TGTGCCAGCAGTTTGTCCAGCCCCAGGGAAAAACTGTTTTTT. Its translation: CASSLSSPREKLFF.

The J gene is TRBJ2-7, the V gene TRBV27; no reliable D call. V shed 3 bases and J shed 2 bases, with 17 bases lying between them. CDR1 is MNHEY and CDR2 is SMNVEV in the germline V gene (reference sequence). The CDR3 totals 16 residues. CDR3 residues: CASSFLVAAQTYEQYF. The CDR3 DNA follows: TGTGCCAGCAGTTTCCTCGTCGCGGCTCAAACCTACGAGCAGTACTTC.

The V gene is TRBV5-1, the J gene TRBJ2-5; possibly TRBD2 for D (6 bases). Germline CDR1 and CDR2: SGHRS and YFSETQ. The CDR3 is made up of 15 amino acids. V lost 0 bases and J 5 bases, leaving 14 bases between the germline ends. The CDR3 DNA sequence: TGCGCCAGCAGCTTGGAAGGACTTCGGGGGGAGACCCAGTACTTC. Residues: CASSLEGLRGETQYF.

The chain uses TRBV4-1 and TRBJ1-5, with a weak D call TRBD1 (5 bases). Germline CDR1 is MGHRA and CDR2 is YSYEKL. There are 19 residues in the CDR3. V lost 0 bases to trimming and J lost 0 bases, with 18 bases between them. The CDR3 is CASSQDLYGGIYSNQPQHF. DNA for the CDR3: TGCGCCAGCAGCCAAGATCTTTATGGGGGGATTTATAGCAATCAGCCCCAGCATTTT.

V usage is TRBV5-4 and J usage is TRBJ2-7, with 9 bases identical to TRBD2. The CDR3 runs to 15 residues. Looked up from germline, CDR1 is SGHNT and CDR2 is YYREEE (reference sequence). V was clipped by 0 bases and J by 3 bases; unmatched bases: 4. The DNA for the CDR3 is TGTGCCAGCAGCTTGGAGGCTAGCGGGATCTACGAGCAGTACTTC. It translates to CASSLEASGIYEQYF.

The chain couples TRBV5-1 to TRBJ1-2; 7 bases fit TRBD1. Germline loops: CDR1 SGHRS, CDR2 YFSETQ. There are 15 residues in the CDR3. The V and J ends lost 0 bases and 6 bases, in that order; junction bases with no gene match: 8. CDR3: CASSLGDRDLDGYTF. DNA for the CDR3: TGCGCCAGCAGCTTGGGTGACAGGGACTTAGATGGCTACACCTTC.

V and J are TRBV6-1 and TRBJ1-1; D ambiguous. This CDR3 is 14 amino acids long. Germline V CDR1 and CDR2: MNHNS, SASEGT. Trimming took off 3 bases at V and 6 bases at J, with 14 bases between the two ends. CDR3 in amino acids: CASSEFLRWPEAFF. The CDR3 DNA sequence: TGTGCCAGCAGTGAGTTTCTGAGGTGGCCTGAAGCTTTCTTT.